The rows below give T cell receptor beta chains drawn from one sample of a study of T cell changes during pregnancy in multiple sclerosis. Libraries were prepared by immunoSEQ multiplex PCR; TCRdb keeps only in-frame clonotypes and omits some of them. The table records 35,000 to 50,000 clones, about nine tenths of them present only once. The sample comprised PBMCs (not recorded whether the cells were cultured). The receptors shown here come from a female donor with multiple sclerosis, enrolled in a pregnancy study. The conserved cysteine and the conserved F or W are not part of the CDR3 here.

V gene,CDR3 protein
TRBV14,ASSQTGQSSYEQY
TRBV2,ASSDETLRPTDTQY
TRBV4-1,ASSQGAGAYEQY
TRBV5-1,ASSLEASGTGETQY
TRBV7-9,ASSLVTGMKAEAF
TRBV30,AWSVPRYTQETQY
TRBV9,ASSVEGDPSTDTQY
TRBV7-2,ASSLAGDRAYEQY
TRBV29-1,SVLTGGIAEQF
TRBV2,ASSVADTQY
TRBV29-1,SVSQGWGSNQPQH
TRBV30,AWSVTGSTEAF
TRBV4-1,ASSASRTRGNQPQH